Following are 16 T cell receptor beta chains from one sample sequenced in a study of patients and donors after allogeneic stem cell transplantation. TCRdb processed the RT-PCR reads anew with MiXCR; each CDR3 protein has one entry. The sample lists some 160,000 distinct CDR3 sequences; 24% were seen once. Sequencing was done on a sample of blood, either unsorted or a sorted T cell fraction (not recorded which). These receptors all come from a human donor who was either an allogeneic HSCT recipient or a stem cell or donor lymphocyte infusion donor (not recorded which). It is not recorded whose cells these are; they may come from a transplant donor.

J is TRBJ1-2 and V is TRBV12-3 or TRBV12-4; D unresolved. This CDR3 spans 13 amino acids. The V end lost 7 bases, the J end lost 5 bases, and 14 bases lay between the germline ends. In nucleotides, the CDR3 is TGTGCCAGCACCCCGGACGGATCTTATGGCTACACCTTC. Its translation is CASTPDGSYGYTF.

The J gene is TRBJ1-6, the V gene TRBV5-4; 9 nucleotides align to TRBD1. This CDR3 has 15 amino acids. Per the germline V gene, CDR1 is SGHNT and CDR2 is YYREEE (reference sequence). V gave up 4 bases and J gave up 7 bases; unmatched junction bases: 6. In DNA form, the CDR3 reads TGTGCCAGCAGCCCAAGACAGGGGGTAAATTCACCCCTCCACTTT. It is translated as CASSPRQGVNSPLHF.

The chain couples TRBV6-5 to TRBJ2-5, with D tentatively TRBD2 (5 bases). V was shortened by 5 bases and J by 8 bases, with 15 bases between the two germline ends. Germline V gives CDR1 MNHEY, CDR2 SVGAGI. The CDR3 contains 13 residues. The CDR3 reads CASSLSGGETQYF. For the CDR3, the DNA is TGTGCCAGCAGTCTCTCCGGAGGAGAAACCCAGTACTTC.

The chain couples TRBV7-9 to TRBJ2-5; a weak D match, TRBD2 (5 bases). The V end was cut by 4 bases, the J end by 5 bases, with 20 bases between. Germline-derived CDR1 and CDR2 are SEHNR and FQNEAQ (reference sequence). This CDR3 has 16 amino acids. The CDR3: CASSSDTILWRETQYF. As DNA, the CDR3 is TGTGCCAGCAGCTCCGACACAATCCTGTGGAGGGAGACCCAGTACTTC.

This clonotype has only a few counts. The chain links TRBV24-1 to TRBJ2-1; 7 nucleotides match TRBD1. After removal of 5 bases from V and 12 bases from J, the junction contained 6 bases not matched to a gene. CDR1 KGHDR and CDR2 SFDVKD come from the germline V gene. There are 12 residues in the CDR3. The CDR3 DNA sequence: TGTGCCACCAGTGTGCCCGGGACAGTGCAGTTCTTC. Translating it yields CATSVPGTVQFF.

This sequence joins TRBV29-1 and TRBJ2-5; a weak D match, TRBD1 (6 bases). Germline-derived CDR1 and CDR2 are SQVTM and ANQGSEA. The V gene lost 1 base and the J gene lost 5 bases, with 14 bases spanning the gap. There are 14 residues in the CDR3. CDR3 sequence (DNA): TGCAGCGTTGAAGGGCAGGGGCTTACGGAGACCCAGTACTTC. Translated, it gives CSVEGQGLTETQYF.

This clonotype was picked up many times. The rearrangement links TRBV20-1 to TRBJ1-2, with TRBD1 as a possible D gene (6 bases). The CDR3 contains 14 residues. The V end was cut by 0 bases, the J end by 4 bases, with 12 bases between. Germline loops: CDR1 DFQATT, CDR2 SNEGSKA (reference sequence). The CDR3 nucleotides are TGCAGTGCTAGAGAATGGGAGGGGGGCTATGGCTACACCTTC. Residues: CSAREWEGGYGYTF.

This chain links TRBV6-6 with TRBJ2-5; maybe TRBD2 (6 bases). This CDR3 has 13 residues. Trimming pared 6 bases from V and 0 bases from J, leaving 8 bases between. Germline V lookup: CDR1 MNHNY, CDR2 SVGAGI (reference sequence). The CDR3 DNA reads as TGTGCCAGCAGACGGGAGTACCAAGAGACCCAGTACTTC. Its translation: CASRREYQETQYF.

The chain carries TRBV29-1 and TRBJ1-1; TRBD1 is a possible D gene (5 bases). The germline CDR1 and CDR2 sequences are SQVTM and ANQGSEA. Trimming removed 7 bases at V and 0 bases at J, with 12 bases between. The CDR3 spans 13 residues. The CDR3 protein is CSAGDSLNTEAFF. In DNA, the CDR3 is TGCAGCGCCGGAGACAGCCTGAACACTGAAGCTTTCTTT.

In this sample, this clonotype turned up a few times. The chain carries TRBV12-3 or TRBV12-4 and TRBJ1-1; TRBD1 matches at 7 bases. The ends lost 6 bases at V and 3 bases at J; junction bases unmatched: 7. The CDR3 is 14 residues long. Here the CDR3 reads CASSQLRGDTEAFF. CDR3 DNA sequence: TGTGCCAGCAGCCAGCTCAGGGGGGACACTGAAGCTTTCTTT.

This clonotype was counted only a few times. This chain uses TRBV5-8 with TRBJ1-2; 7 positions agree with TRBD1. The germline CDR1 and CDR2 sequences are SGHTS and YDEGEE. The CDR3 has 19 amino acids. The junction had 18 bases not matched to a gene; V was cut back by 4 bases and J by 0 bases. The CDR3 coding sequence is TGTGCCAGCAGCCGGAGGGGGCCGCGGTCGAGGATTGCTAACTATGGCTACACCTTC. This codes for CASSRRGPRSRIANYGYTF.

The V and J genes are TRBV5-1 and TRBJ2-7, with D tentatively TRBD1 (5 bases). The CDR3 has 14 amino acids. The V gene's germline CDR1 is SGHRS and CDR2 YFSETQ. Trimming took off 2 bases at V and 1 base at J, with 10 bases between the two ends. CDR3: CASSLARGSYEQYF. The CDR3 coding sequence is TGCGCCAGCAGCTTAGCAAGGGGTTCCTACGAGCAGTACTTC.

This clonotype came up a few times. CDR3 sequence (DNA): TGCGCCAGCAGCTACCCTAGCGGCAATGAGCAGTTCTTC. The encoded protein is CASSYPSGNEQFF. The rearrangement links TRBV5-1 to TRBJ2-1, with 7 bases aligning to TRBD2. The V and J ends lost 3 bases and 6 bases, in that order; junction bases with no gene match: 3. From germline, CDR1 is SGHRS and CDR2 YFSETQ. This CDR3 has 13 amino acids.

The chain joins TRBV6-1 to TRBJ2-1; maybe TRBD2 (6 bases). Trimming shortened V by 10 bases and J by 8 bases, and 24 bases separated the two germline ends. The CDR3 spans 15 residues. Germline-derived CDR1 and CDR2 are MNHNS and SASEGT. CDR3 residues: CAILWGVLLVDEQFF. CDR3 nucleotides: TGTGCCATCCTCTGGGGGGTCCTACTTGTCGATGAGCAGTTCTTC.

As DNA, the CDR3 is TGTGCCACCAGCACCGGGACAGGGAAGGCTGGGGCCAACGTCCTGACTTTC. It encodes CATSTGTGKAGANVLTF. V usage is TRBV15 and J usage is TRBJ2-6; 9 bases fit TRBD1. The germline CDR1 and CDR2 sequences are LNHNV and YYDKDF (reference sequence). The CDR3 is 17 amino acids. With 4 bases clipped from V and 2 bases from J, the junction kept 6 bases outside the gene matches.

The chain uses TRBV3-1 and TRBJ2-5, with D unclear. Germline values: CDR1 LGHDT, CDR2 YNNKEL (reference sequence). CDR3 size: 12 residues. V dropped 4 bases and J dropped 3 bases, with 6 bases sitting between them. The CDR3 loop is CASSPEEETQYF. The CDR3 coding sequence is TGTGCCAGCAGCCCTGAGGAAGAGACCCAGTACTTC.